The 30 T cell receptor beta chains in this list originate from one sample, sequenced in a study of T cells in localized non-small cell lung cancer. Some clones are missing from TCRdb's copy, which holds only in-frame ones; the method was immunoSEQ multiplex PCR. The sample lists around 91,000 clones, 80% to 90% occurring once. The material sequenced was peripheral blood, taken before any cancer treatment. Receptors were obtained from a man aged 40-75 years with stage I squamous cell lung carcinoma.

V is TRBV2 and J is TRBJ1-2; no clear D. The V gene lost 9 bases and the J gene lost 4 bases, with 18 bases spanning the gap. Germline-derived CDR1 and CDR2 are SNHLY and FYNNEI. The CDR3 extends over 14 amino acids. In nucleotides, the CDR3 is TGTGCCAGTACCCAGACGGGAATTGGCTATGGCTACACCTTC. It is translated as CASTQTGIGYGYTF.

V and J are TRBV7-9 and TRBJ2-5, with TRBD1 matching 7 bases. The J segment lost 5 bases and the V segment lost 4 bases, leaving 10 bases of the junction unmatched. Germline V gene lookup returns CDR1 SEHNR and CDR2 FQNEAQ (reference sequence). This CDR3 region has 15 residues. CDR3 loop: CASSSRAQGTETQYF. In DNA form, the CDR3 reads TGTGCCAGCAGCTCCCGAGCACAGGGGACGGAGACCCAGTACTTC.

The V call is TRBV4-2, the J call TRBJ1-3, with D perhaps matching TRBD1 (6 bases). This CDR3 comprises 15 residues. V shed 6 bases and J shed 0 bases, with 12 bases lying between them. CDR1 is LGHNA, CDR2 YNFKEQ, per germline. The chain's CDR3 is CASRQTGTSGNTIYF. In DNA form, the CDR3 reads TGTGCCAGCAGACAAACAGGGACCTCTGGAAACACCATATATTTT.

The DNA of the CDR3 is TGTGCCAGCTCACCCGTATCCGGACAGGGGGCTTACGAGCAGTACTTC. Protein sequence: CASSPVSGQGAYEQYF. This rearrangement joins TRBV18 to TRBJ2-7; 11 positions match TRBD1. This CDR3 comprises 16 residues. The V and J ends lost 3 bases and 4 bases, in that order; junction bases with no gene match: 8. The germline gives CDR1 KGHSH, CDR2 LQKENI.

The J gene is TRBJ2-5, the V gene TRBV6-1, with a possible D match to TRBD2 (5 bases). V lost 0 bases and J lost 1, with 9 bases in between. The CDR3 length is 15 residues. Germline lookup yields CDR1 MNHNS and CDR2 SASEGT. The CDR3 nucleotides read TGTGCCAGCAGTGAAGCGGGAGCAGGCCAAGAGACCCAGTACTTC. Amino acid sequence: CASSEAGAGQETQYF.

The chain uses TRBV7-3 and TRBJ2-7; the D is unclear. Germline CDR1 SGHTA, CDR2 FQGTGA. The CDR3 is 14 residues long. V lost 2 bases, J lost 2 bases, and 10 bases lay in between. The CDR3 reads CASSLSDGTYEQYF. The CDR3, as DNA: TGTGCCAGCAGCTTATCAGACGGAACCTACGAGCAGTACTTC.

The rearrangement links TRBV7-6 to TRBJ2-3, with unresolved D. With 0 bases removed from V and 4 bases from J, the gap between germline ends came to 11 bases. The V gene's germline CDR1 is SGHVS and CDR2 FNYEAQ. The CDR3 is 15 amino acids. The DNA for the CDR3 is TGTGCCAGCAGCTTAGCGATCGGGTCGGCAGATACGCAGTATTTT. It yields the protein CASSLAIGSADTQYF.

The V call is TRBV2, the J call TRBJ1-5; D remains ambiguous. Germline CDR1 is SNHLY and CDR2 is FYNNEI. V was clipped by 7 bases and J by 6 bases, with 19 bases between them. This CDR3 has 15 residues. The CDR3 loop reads CASTLTSGVGQPQHF. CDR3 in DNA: TGTGCCAGCACTCTCACATCTGGGGTAGGTCAGCCCCAGCATTTT.

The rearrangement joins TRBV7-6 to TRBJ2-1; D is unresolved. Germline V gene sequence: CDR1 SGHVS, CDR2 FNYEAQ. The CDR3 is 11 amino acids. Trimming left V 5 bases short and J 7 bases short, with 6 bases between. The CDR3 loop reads CASSNRNEQFF. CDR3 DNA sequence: TGTGCCAGCAGCAATCGGAATGAGCAGTTCTTC.

CDR3 bases: TGTGCCAGCAGTGGCCAGGGGGCGGGAGAGACCCAGTACTTC. Residues: CASSGQGAGETQYF. V is TRBV2 and J is TRBJ2-5, with 8 bases matching TRBD1. Germline values: CDR1 SNHLY, CDR2 FYNNEI. This CDR3 contains 14 residues. The V gene end was trimmed by 4 bases and the J gene end by 4 bases; junction bases not matched to a gene: 5.

CDR3 DNA sequence: TGTGCCACCAGCAGAGTACAGGGATATGAGCAGTTCTTC. Its translation: CATSRVQGYEQFF. The chain employs TRBV15 and TRBJ2-1, with a weak D call TRBD1 (6 bases). The CDR3 runs to 13 residues. The germline V and J ends were trimmed by 1 base and 8 bases, with 9 bases remaining between them. CDR1 is LNHNV, CDR2 YYDKDF, per germline (reference sequence).

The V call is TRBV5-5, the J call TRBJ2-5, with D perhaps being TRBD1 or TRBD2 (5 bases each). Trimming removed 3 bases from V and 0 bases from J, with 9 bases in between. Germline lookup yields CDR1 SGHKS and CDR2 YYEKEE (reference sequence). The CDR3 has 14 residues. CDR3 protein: CASSSTGHQETQYF. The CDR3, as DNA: TGTGCCAGCAGCTCTACGGGGCACCAAGAGACCCAGTACTTC.

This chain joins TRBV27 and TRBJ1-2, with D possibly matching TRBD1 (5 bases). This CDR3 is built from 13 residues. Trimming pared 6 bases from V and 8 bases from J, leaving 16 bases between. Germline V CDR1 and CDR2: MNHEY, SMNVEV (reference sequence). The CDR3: CASRMGGARGYTF. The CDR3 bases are TGTGCCAGCAGGATGGGAGGGGCTAGGGGCTACACCTTC.

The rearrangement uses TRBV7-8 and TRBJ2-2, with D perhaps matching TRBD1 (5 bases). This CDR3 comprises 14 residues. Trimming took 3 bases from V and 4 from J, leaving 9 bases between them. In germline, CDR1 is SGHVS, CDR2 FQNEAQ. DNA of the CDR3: TGTGCCAGCAGCTTTCGCAGGGTCACCGGGGAGCTGTTTTTT. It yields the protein CASSFRRVTGELFF. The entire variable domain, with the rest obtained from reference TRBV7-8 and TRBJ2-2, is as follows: GAGVSQSPRYKVAKRGQDVALRCDPISGHVSLFWYQQALGQGPEFLTYFQNEAQLDKSGLPSDRFFAERPEGSVSTLKIQRTQQEDSAVYLCASSFRRVTGELFFGEGSRLTVL.

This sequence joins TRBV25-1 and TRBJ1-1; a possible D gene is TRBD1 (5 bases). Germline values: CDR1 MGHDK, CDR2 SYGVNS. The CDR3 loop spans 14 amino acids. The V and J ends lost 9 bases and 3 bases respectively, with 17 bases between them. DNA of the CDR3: TGTGCCAGTGATAAGGGGCCGGAGGACACTGAAGCTTTCTTT. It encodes CASDKGPEDTEAFF.

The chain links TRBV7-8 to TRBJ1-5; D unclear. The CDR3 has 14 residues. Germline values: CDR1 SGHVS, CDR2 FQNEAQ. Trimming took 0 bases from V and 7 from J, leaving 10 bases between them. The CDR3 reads CASSLAGPLQPQHF. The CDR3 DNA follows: TGTGCCAGCAGCTTAGCAGGACCGTTACAGCCCCAGCATTTT.

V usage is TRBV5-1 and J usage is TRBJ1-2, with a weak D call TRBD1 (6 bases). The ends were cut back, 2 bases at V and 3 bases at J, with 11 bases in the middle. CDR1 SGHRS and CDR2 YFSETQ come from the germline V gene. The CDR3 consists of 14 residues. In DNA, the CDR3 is TGCGCCAGCAGCTTTACAGGGAACGACTATGGCTACACCTTC. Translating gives CASSFTGNDYGYTF.

DNA of the CDR3: TGTGCCAGCAGCGTTACCGGGACGGCAAACTATGGCTACACCTTC. It translates to CASSVTGTANYGYTF. The chain has TRBV9 and TRBJ1-2, with a tentative D call TRBD1 (5 bases). Trimming removed 2 bases from V and 2 bases from J, with 13 bases in between. The CDR3 has 15 residues. In germline, CDR1 is SGDLS, CDR2 YYNGEE.

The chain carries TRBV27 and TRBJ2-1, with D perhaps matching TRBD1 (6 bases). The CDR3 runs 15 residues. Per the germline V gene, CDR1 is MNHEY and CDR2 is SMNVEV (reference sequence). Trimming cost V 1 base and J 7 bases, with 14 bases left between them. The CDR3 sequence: CASSLYVGRGNEQFF. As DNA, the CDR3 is TGTGCCAGCAGTTTATATGTTGGCAGGGGTAATGAGCAGTTCTTC.

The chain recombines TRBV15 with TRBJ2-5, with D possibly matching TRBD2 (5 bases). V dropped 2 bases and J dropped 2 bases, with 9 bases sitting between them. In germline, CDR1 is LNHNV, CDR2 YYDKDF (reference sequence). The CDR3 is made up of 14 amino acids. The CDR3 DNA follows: TGTGCCACCAGCAGATCTCGGGATCAAGAGACCCAGTACTTC. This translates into CATSRSRDQETQYF.

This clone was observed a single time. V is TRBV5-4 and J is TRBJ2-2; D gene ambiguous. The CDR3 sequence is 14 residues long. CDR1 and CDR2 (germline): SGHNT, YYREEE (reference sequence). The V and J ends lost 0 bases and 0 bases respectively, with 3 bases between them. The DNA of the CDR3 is TGTGCCAGCAGCTTGGATGCGAACACCGGGGAGCTGTTTTTT. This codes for CASSLDANTGELFF.

This CDR3 reads CASSMGQSNTEAFF. The CDR3 nucleotides read TGTGCCAGCAGCATGGGACAGAGTAACACTGAAGCTTTCTTT. The chain is built from TRBV11-2 and TRBJ1-1; 7 bases map to TRBD1. The CDR3 is 14 residues long. J gave up 2 bases and V 5 bases, and 5 bases lay outside the gene matches. Germline V CDR1 and CDR2: SGHAT, FQNNGV.

The CDR3 DNA sequence: TGTGCCAGTAGTCCCCAGGGAGGAGAAAAACTGTTTTTT. It encodes CASSPQGGEKLFF. The rearrangement links TRBV19 to TRBJ1-4; D perhaps matches TRBD1 (5 bases). Germline CDR1 is LNHDA and CDR2 is SQIVND (reference sequence). The V gene lost 5 bases and the J gene lost 8 bases, with 12 bases spanning the gap. The CDR3 runs to 13 residues.

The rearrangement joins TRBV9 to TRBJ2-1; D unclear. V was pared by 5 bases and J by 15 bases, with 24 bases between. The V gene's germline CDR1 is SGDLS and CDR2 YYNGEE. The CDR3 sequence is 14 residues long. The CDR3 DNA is TGTGCCAGCAGTGACGAAACCATGGGTGGGATTCGGTTCTTC. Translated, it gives CASSDETMGGIRFF. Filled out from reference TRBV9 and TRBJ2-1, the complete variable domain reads DSGVTQTPKHLITATGQRVTLRCSPRSGDLSVYWYQQSLDQGLQFLIQYYNGEERAKGNILERFSAQQFPDLHSELNLSSLELGDSALYFCASSDETMGGIRFFGPGTRLTVL.

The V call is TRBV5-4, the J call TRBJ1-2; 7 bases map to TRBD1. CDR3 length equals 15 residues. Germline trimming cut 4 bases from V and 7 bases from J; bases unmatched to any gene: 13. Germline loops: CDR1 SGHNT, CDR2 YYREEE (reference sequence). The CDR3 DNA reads TGTGCCAGCAGCCCCTGGGACAGTCTAGGGTCTGGCTACACCTTC. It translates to CASSPWDSLGSGYTF.

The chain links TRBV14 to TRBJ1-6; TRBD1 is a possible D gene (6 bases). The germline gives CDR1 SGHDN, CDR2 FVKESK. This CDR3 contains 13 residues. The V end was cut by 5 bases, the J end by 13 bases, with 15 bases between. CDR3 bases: TGTGCCAGCAGCTTCAGCAGGGGACACCCCCTCCACTTT. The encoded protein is CASSFSRGHPLHF. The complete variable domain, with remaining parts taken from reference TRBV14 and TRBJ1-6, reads EAGVTQFPSHSVIEKGQTVTLRCDPISGHDNLYWYRRVMGKEIKFLLHFVKESKQDESGMPNNRFLAERTGGTYSTLKVQPAELEDSGVYFCASSFSRGHPLHFGNGTRLTVT.

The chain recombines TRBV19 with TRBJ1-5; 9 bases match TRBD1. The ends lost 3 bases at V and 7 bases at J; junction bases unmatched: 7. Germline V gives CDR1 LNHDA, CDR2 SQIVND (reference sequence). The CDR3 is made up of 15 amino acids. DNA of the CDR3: TGTGCCAGTAGTATGGGACAGGGTCTAGGACAGCCCCAGCATTTT. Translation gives CASSMGQGLGQPQHF.

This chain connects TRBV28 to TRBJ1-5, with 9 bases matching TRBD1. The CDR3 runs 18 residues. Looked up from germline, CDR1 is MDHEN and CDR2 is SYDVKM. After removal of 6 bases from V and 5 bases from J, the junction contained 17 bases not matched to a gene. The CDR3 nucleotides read TGTGCCAGCAGCACTACTTGGAGCAGGGACAGGGTGGATCAGCCCCAGCATTTT. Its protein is CASSTTWSRDRVDQPQHF.

The CDR3 reads CASSSDSGLNTGELFF. Written as DNA, the CDR3 is TGCGCCAGCAGCTCGGACTCGGGCCTTAACACCGGGGAGCTGTTTTTT. The V and J genes are TRBV5-1 and TRBJ2-2; D may be TRBD2 (5 bases). V was clipped by 3 bases and J by 2 bases, with 14 bases between them. Germline V gene data show CDR1 as SGHRS and CDR2 as YFSETQ. This CDR3 contains 16 residues.

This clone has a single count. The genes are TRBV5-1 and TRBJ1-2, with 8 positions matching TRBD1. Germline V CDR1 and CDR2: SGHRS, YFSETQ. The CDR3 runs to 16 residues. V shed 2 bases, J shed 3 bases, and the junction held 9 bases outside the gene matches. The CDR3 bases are TGCGCCAGCAGCTTCAGGTCAGGGGGCAGGCACTATGGCTACACCTTC. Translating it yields CASSFRSGGRHYGYTF.